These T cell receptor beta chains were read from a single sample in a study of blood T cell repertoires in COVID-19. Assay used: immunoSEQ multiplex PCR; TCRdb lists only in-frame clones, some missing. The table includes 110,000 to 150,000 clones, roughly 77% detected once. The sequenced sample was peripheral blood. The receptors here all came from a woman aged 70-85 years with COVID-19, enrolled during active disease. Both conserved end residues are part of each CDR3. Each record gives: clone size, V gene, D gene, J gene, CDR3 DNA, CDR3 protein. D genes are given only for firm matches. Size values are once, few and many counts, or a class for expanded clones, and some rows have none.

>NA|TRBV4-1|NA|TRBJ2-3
TGCGCCAGCAGCTTTCCGGAGAGATCAGATACGCAGTATTTT
CASSFPERSDTQYF
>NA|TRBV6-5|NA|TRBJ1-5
TGTGCCAGCAGGGGTGGGCAGGCTGGCCAGCCCCAGCATTTT
CASRGGQAGQPQHF
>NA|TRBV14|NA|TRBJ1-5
TGTGCCAGCAGCCACACAGGCCAGCCCCAGCATTTT
CASSHTGQPQHF
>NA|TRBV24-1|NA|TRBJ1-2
TGTGCCACCAGTGATTCACAGGGCTATGGCTACACCTTC
CATSDSQGYGYTF
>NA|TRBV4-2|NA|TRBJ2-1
TGTGCCAGCAGCCCATTGAGCGGAGCCTACAATGAGCAGTTCTTC
CASSPLSGAYNEQFF
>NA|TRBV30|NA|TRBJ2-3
TGTGCCTGCCCGACGCAGGGATCGGCAGATACGCAGTATTTT
CACPTQGSADTQYF
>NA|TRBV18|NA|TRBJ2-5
TGTGCCAGCTCACAGGCGGATCGGGAGACCCAGTACTTC
CASSQADRETQYF
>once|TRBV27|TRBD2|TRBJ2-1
TGTGCCAGCAGCCCATCGGGGGGGAGCTCCTACAATGAGCAGTTCTTC
CASSPSGGSSYNEQFF
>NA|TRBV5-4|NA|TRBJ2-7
TGTGCCAGCAGCTTCGGAGCTTTAGAGCAGTACTTC
CASSFGALEQYF
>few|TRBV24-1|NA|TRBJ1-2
TGTGCCACCAGTGATCCACGGGGGGCCTATGGCTACACCTTC
CATSDPRGAYGYTF
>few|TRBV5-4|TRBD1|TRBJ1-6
TGTGCCAGCAGCCCCCGGGACAGCGGCTCACCCCTCCACTTT
CASSPRDSGSPLHF
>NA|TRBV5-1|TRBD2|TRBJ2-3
TGCGCCAGCAGCTTTTATCTAGCGGGGGGCACAGATACGCAGTATTTT
CASSFYLAGGTDTQYF
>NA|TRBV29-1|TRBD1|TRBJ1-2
TGCAGCGTCCCGGGACAGTCCTATGGCTACACCTTC
CSVPGQSYGYTF
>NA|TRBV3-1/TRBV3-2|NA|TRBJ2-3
TGTGCCAGCAGCCAAGTAAGGGGGTCCCCAGATACGCAGTATTTT
CASSQVRGSPDTQYF
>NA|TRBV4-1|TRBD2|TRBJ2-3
TGCGCCAGCGGTCCGGGAGGAACAGATACGCAGTATTTT
CASGPGGTDTQYF
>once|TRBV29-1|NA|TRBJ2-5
TGCAGCGGACGCAAAAGGGGCCGCCAAGAGACCCAGTACTTC
CSGRKRGRQETQYF